The rows below give T cell receptor beta chains drawn from one sample of a study of blood T cell repertoires in COVID-19. Here immunoSEQ multiplex PCR was the method, and the copy in TCRdb shows in-frame clones only, minus some. The sample includes some 120,000 clones, over 85% of them seen just once. Sequenced input: peripheral blood. These TCRs come from a man aged 55 to 70 with COVID-19, enrolled during active disease. The CDR3 runs from the conserved cysteine through the conserved F or W. A D gene is named only where the DNA matches it firmly. Size values are once, few and many counts, or a class for expanded clones, and some rows have none.

>TRBV5-1|17|.|TRBJ2-6|.
CASSSDSRASGANVLTF
TGCGCCAGCAGCTCAGACAGCAGAGCCTCTGGGGCCAACGTCCTGACTTTC
>TRBV7-9|14|TRBD1|TRBJ1-1|.
CASSLGGGLTEAFF
TGTGCCAGCAGCTTAGGAGGGGGCCTAACTGAAGCTTTCTTT
>TRBV9|15|.|TRBJ2-2|.
CASSVEAGMTGELFF
TGTGCCAGCAGCGTAGAAGCAGGGATGACCGGGGAGCTGTTTTTT
>TRBV6-5|14|.|TRBJ1-1|.
CASSYRQAGTEAFF
TGTGCCAGCAGTTACCGGCAGGCGGGCACTGAAGCTTTCTTT
>TRBV20-1|11|.|TRBJ1-1|.
CSARRNTEAFF
TGCAGTGCCAGACGGAACACTGAAGCTTTCTTT
>TRBV18|17|TRBD1|TRBJ1-3|.
CASSPSATGVPGNTIYF
TGTGCCAGCTCACCCTCAGCTACAGGGGTCCCTGGAAACACCATATATTTT
>TRBV12-3/TRBV12-4|12|.|TRBJ2-6|.
CASYSGANVLTF
TGTGCCAGTTACTCTGGGGCCAACGTCCTGACTTTC
>TRBV7-9|15|TRBD1|TRBJ2-2|.
CASSRRGPTTGELFF
TGTGCCAGCAGCCGCAGGGGGCCAACCACCGGGGAGCTGTTTTTT
>TRBV5-1|15|TRBD2|TRBJ2-1|.
CASSETSGYYNEQFF
TGCGCCAGCAGCGAGACTAGCGGGTATTACAATGAGCAGTTCTTC
>TRBV5-4|13|.|TRBJ2-1|.
CASSIETSIEQFF
TGTGCCAGCAGCATCGAAACTAGCATTGAGCAGTTCTTC
>TRBV18|15|TRBD2|TRBJ2-3|.
CASSPRLADTDTQYF
TGTGCCAGCTCACCGCGACTAGCGGACACAGATACGCAGTATTTT
>TRBV12-5|15|.|TRBJ2-2|few
CASGLIQTATGELFF
TGTGCTAGTGGTTTGATCCAGACAGCTACCGGGGAGCTGTTTTTT
>TRBV20-1|8|.|TRBJ1-2|.
CSATVTTF
TGCAGTGCCACAGTCACCACCTTC
>TRBV27|18|TRBD2|TRBJ2-7|.
CASSSSPRLAAVAYEQYF
TGTGCCAGCAGTTCCTCTCCCCGACTAGCGGCCGTTGCCTACGAGCAGTACTTC
>TRBV14|16|.|TRBJ2-3|once
CASSQDRAGDTDTQYF
TGTGCCAGCAGCCAAGATAGGGCAGGGGATACAGATACGCAGTATTTT
>TRBV11-3|14|TRBD1|TRBJ1-5|.
CASSLTRGDQPQHF
TGTGCCAGCAGCTTAACCAGGGGGGATCAGCCCCAGCATTTT
>TRBV19|15|.|TRBJ1-1|.
CASSISTGFKTEAFF
TGTGCCAGTAGTATCTCGACTGGGTTCAAAACTGAAGCTTTCTTT
>TRBV30|12|.|TRBJ1-5|.
CAWKIGNQPQHF
TGTGCCTGGAAAATCGGCAATCAGCCCCAGCATTTT
>TRBV19|14|TRBD1|TRBJ2-3|.
CASSNIQGTDTQYF
TGTGCCAGTAGTAATATACAGGGGACAGATACGCAGTATTTT
>TRBV6-5|15|TRBD1|TRBJ2-3|.
CASSYRTGVTDTQYF
TGTGCCAGCAGTTACAGGACAGGGGTCACAGATACGCAGTATTTT
>TRBV28|15|TRBD1|TRBJ1-2|.
CASSPPGQGYYGYTF
TGTGCCAGCAGTCCGCCGGGACAGGGTTACTATGGCTACACCTTC
>TRBV15|16|TRBD1|TRBJ1-1|.
CATSRGTAYENTEAFF
TGTGCCACCAGCAGGGGGACAGCTTATGAGAACACTGAAGCTTTCTTT